This TCR beta chain was captured in a study of PD-1 blockade in mismatch repair-deficient tumors. The germline CDR1 and CDR2 sequences are SNHLY and FYNNEI. This CDR3 spans 13 amino acids. V lost 6 bases to trimming and J lost 2 bases, with 7 bases between them. Sequencing was performed with immunoSEQ multiplex PCR; in TCRdb, only in-frame clones are kept and a portion is missing. The repertoire includes around 120,000 clones, almost 90% of them detected once, and about an eighth sits in the top ten. The sample in question was peripheral blood, obtained 70 to 73 weeks after starting pembrolizumab. The sequence came from an adult with mismatch repair-deficient cancer. J is TRBJ2-2 and V is TRBV2; D remains ambiguous. The CDR3 region is CASSITNTGELFF. The CDR3 DNA is TGTGCCAGCAGCATAACAAACACCGGGGAGCTGTTTTTT.